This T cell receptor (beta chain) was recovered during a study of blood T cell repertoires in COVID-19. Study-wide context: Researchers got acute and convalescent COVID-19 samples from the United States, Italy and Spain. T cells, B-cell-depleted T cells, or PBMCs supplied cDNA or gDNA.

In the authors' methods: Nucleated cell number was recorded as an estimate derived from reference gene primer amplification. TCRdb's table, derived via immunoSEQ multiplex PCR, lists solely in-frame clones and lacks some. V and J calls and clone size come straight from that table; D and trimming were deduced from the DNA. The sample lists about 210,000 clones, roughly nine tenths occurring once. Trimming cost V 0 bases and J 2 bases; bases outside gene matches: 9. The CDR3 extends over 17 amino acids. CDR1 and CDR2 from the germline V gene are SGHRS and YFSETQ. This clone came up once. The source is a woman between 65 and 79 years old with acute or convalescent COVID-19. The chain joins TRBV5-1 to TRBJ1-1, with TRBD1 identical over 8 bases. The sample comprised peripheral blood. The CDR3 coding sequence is TGCGCCAGCAGCTTGGGGACAGGGCCCTTTCTAAACACTGAAGCTTTCTTT. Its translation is CASSLGTGPFLNTEAFF.